The 19 T cell receptor beta chains in this list originate from one sample, sequenced in a study of cytomegalovirus exposure and HLA in healthy donors. This PCR relied on a set of 60 Vbeta primers and 13 Jbeta primers. Measured with immunoSEQ multiplex PCR; TCRdb has only the in-frame clones, and not every one. In the table there are more than 95,000 clones, 60% to 80% of which are singletons. Sequencing was carried out using PBMCs. The receptors were sampled from a man aged 55 to 69 in good health and CMV-seropositive.

The V call is TRBV7-9, the J call TRBJ1-2, with D hard to call. Between the trimmed V and J ends, which lost 1 base and 7 bases, there was a span of 7 bases. There are 12 residues in the CDR3. The V gene's germline CDR1 is SEHNR and CDR2 FQNEAQ (reference sequence). CDR3 nucleotide sequence: TGTGCCAGCAGCTTAGAAGCGCCTGGCTACACCTTC. Protein product: CASSLEAPGYTF.

This sequence joins TRBV5-4 and TRBJ2-2; the D is unclear. Germline CDR1 is SGHNT and CDR2 is YYREEE (reference sequence). There are 17 residues in the CDR3. V gave up 0 bases and J gave up 0 bases, with 12 bases separating them. CDR3 coding DNA: TGTGCCAGCAGCTTGGCCGGGTCACGGGCGAACACCGGGGAGCTGTTTTTT. Translated, it gives CASSLAGSRANTGELFF.

This clone turned up a few times. Other DNA sequences in this sample translate to the same CDR3. The chain carries TRBV11-2 and TRBJ1-2, with TRBD1 as a possible D gene (5 bases). The CDR3 is 11 amino acids. Germline values: CDR1 SGHAT, CDR2 FQNNGV. Trimming cost V 3 bases and J 8 bases, with 7 bases left between them. The CDR3 nucleotides are TGTGCCAGCAGCTTTAGGGGCGGCTACACCTTC. It codes for CASSFRGGYTF.

This chain uses TRBV14 with TRBJ1-6, with D hard to call. There are 12 residues in the CDR3. The V end lost 3 bases, the J end lost 8 bases, and 5 bases lay between the germline ends. Germline V lookup: CDR1 SGHDN, CDR2 FVKESK. CDR3 nucleotides: TGTGCCAGCAGCCACGGGGATTCACCCCTCCACTTT. Its translation is CASSHGDSPLHF.

The rearrangement links TRBV25-1 to TRBJ2-7, with 8 bases matching TRBD2. Germline V gene data show CDR1 as MGHDK and CDR2 as SYGVNS. V lost 6 bases and J lost 5; bases outside the gene matches: 6. The CDR3 consists of 13 residues. The CDR3 is CASSIPGGNEQYF. CDR3 in DNA: TGTGCCAGCAGCATCCCGGGGGGGAACGAGCAGTACTTC.

V is TRBV10-3 and J is TRBJ1-2, with 8 bases fitting TRBD1. The CDR3 runs 14 residues. CDR1 ENHRY and CDR2 SYGVKD come from the germline V gene. V lost 10 bases, J lost 2 bases, and 9 bases stayed unmatched. The CDR3 loop reads CATHGQGRNYGYTF. As DNA, the CDR3 is TGTGCCACCCACGGACAGGGCAGAAACTATGGCTACACCTTC.

The chain links TRBV14 to TRBJ2-1, with TRBD1 identical over 7 bases. Per the germline V gene, CDR1 is SGHDN and CDR2 is FVKESK. This CDR3 has 14 residues. J was trimmed by 9 bases and V by 6 bases; bases with no gene match: 11. CDR3 sequence reads: CASRARAGGVEQFF. The CDR3 nucleotides read TGTGCCAGCAGGGCTCGAGCAGGGGGTGTTGAGCAGTTCTTC.

The chain carries TRBV5-1 and TRBJ2-7, with D maybe TRBD1 (7 bases). This CDR3 is 15 amino acids long. V dropped 0 bases and J dropped 8 bases, with 18 bases sitting between them. Germline assignment: CDR1 SGHRS and CDR2 YFSETQ. The DNA of the CDR3 is TGCGCCAGCAGCTTGGAGGAGGGGGCGCCTAAGAAGCAGTACTTC. It encodes CASSLEEGAPKKQYF.

This rearrangement joins TRBV6-6 to TRBJ1-6; 8 nucleotides match TRBD1. The CDR3 covers 14 residues. Germline CDR1 is MNHNY and CDR2 is SVGAGI (reference sequence). V shed 4 bases, J shed 7 bases, and the junction held 3 bases outside the gene matches. The CDR3 DNA is TGTGCCAGCAGTTCTAACAGGGGGAATTCACCCCTCCACTTT. Residues: CASSSNRGNSPLHF.

The chain combines TRBV14 with TRBJ1-1; D call uncertain. The germline V gene has CDR1 SGHDN and CDR2 FVKESK. The CDR3 contains 13 residues. The ends were cut back, 4 bases at V and 4 bases at J, with 10 bases in the middle. In nucleotides, the CDR3 is TGTGCCAGCAGCCTCAGCGGAGGCACTGAAGCTTTCTTT. Translation gives CASSLSGGTEAFF.

This rearrangement joins TRBV6-6 to TRBJ2-2; D call uncertain. This CDR3 has 11 residues. CDR1 and CDR2 from the germline V gene are MNHNY and SVGAGI (reference sequence). Trimming pared 9 bases from V and 8 bases from J, leaving 10 bases between. The CDR3 DNA reads as TGTGCCAGTTCCGGAGTTGGGGAGCTGTTTTTT. Residues: CASSGVGELFF.

The rearrangement joins TRBV6-1 to TRBJ2-7; 11 nucleotides align to TRBD1. CDR3 length equals 15 residues. Looked up from germline, CDR1 is MNHNS and CDR2 is SASEGT. The J segment lost 1 base and the V segment lost 4 bases, leaving 3 bases of the junction unmatched. CDR3 bases: TGTGCCAGCAGTGCCGGGACAGGGGGATCCTACGAGCAGTACTTC. Its translation is CASSAGTGGSYEQYF.

The chain is built from TRBV5-1 and TRBJ1-1, with 10 bases aligning to TRBD1. From germline, CDR1 is SGHRS and CDR2 YFSETQ. This CDR3 is 16 amino acids long. V shed 3 bases and J 5 bases; nucleotides not matched to a gene: 10. The CDR3 protein is CASSSEVGQGWTEAFF. In DNA form, the CDR3 reads TGCGCCAGCAGCTCGGAAGTGGGACAGGGGTGGACTGAAGCTTTCTTT.

The chain carries TRBV7-9 and TRBJ1-1; 11 nucleotides line up with TRBD1. After removal of 3 bases from V and 3 bases from J, the junction contained 9 bases not matched to a gene. The CDR3 extends over 17 amino acids. The germline gives CDR1 SEHNR, CDR2 FQNEAQ (reference sequence). The chain's CDR3 is CASSLRTGGFRDTEAFF. CDR3 in DNA: TGTGCCAGCAGCTTGAGGACAGGGGGCTTCAGGGACACTGAAGCTTTCTTT. The variable domain in full, with the rest retrieved from reference TRBV7-9 and TRBJ1-1, is DTGVSQNPRHKITKRGQNVTFRCDPISEHNRLYWYRQTLGQGPEFLTYFQNEAQLEKSRLLSDRFSAERPKGSFSTLEIQRTEQGDSAMYLCASSLRTGGFRDTEAFFGQGTRLTVV.

The gene calls are TRBV4-1 and TRBJ1-2, with D perhaps matching TRBD1 (5 bases). The CDR3 spans 15 residues. CDR1 is MGHRA and CDR2 is YSYEKL in the germline V gene. V was cut by 0 bases and J by 6 bases, with 14 bases left in between. The CDR3 sequence: CASSQDGKGSNGYTF. CDR3 in DNA: TGCGCCAGCAGCCAAGATGGCAAGGGGTCCAATGGCTACACCTTC.

The rearrangement links TRBV29-1 to TRBJ2-7; weak D call: TRBD1 (6 bases). From germline, CDR1 is SQVTM and CDR2 ANQGSEA. With 7 bases removed from V and 3 bases from J, the gap between germline ends came to 10 bases. The CDR3 loop spans 11 amino acids. This CDR3 reads CSATDSYEQYF. The CDR3 region has the DNA TGCAGCGCCACGGACAGCTACGAGCAGTACTTC.

This chain links TRBV4-1 with TRBJ1-2; 10 nucleotides line up with TRBD1. CDR1 and CDR2 from the germline V gene are MGHRA and YSYEKL. This CDR3 comprises 18 residues. Trimming removed 5 bases from V and 2 bases from J; junction bases left unmatched: 14. CDR3 region: CASSSASLTGGANYGYTF. CDR3 coding DNA: TGCGCCAGCAGCTCTGCCTCTTTGACAGGGGGCGCGAACTATGGCTACACCTTC.

The chain joins TRBV25-1 to TRBJ2-3; D not certain. The CDR3 has 11 amino acids. Germline-derived CDR1 and CDR2 are MGHDK and SYGVNS. The V and J ends lost 4 bases and 5 bases respectively, with 4 bases between them. CDR3 sequence reads: CASSALDTQYF. The CDR3 DNA reads TGTGCCAGCAGTGCTTTAGATACGCAGTATTTT.

This clone was found a few times. V gene TRBV7-3 combines with J gene TRBJ2-3, with D maybe TRBD2 (6 bases). This CDR3 region has 14 residues. V was trimmed by 3 bases and J by 2 bases, leaving 9 bases between them. Germline-derived CDR1 and CDR2 are SGHTA and FQGTGA. Here the CDR3 reads CASSFSGDTDTQYF. The DNA for the CDR3 is TGTGCCAGCAGCTTCTCGGGGGACACAGATACGCAGTATTTT.